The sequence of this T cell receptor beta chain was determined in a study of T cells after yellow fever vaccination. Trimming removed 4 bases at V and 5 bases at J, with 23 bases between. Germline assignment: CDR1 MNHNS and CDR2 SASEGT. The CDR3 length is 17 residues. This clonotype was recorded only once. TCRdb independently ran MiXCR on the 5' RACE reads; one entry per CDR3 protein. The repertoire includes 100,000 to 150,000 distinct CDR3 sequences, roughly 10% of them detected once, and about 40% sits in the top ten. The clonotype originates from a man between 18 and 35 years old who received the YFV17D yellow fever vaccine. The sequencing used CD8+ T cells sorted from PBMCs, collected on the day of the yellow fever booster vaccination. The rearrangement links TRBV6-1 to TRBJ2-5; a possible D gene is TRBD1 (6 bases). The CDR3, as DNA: TGTGCCAGCAGTGGTACAGGGTTTCGGGCCGTGGAGGAGACCCAGTACTTC. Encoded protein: CASSGTGFRAVEETQYF.